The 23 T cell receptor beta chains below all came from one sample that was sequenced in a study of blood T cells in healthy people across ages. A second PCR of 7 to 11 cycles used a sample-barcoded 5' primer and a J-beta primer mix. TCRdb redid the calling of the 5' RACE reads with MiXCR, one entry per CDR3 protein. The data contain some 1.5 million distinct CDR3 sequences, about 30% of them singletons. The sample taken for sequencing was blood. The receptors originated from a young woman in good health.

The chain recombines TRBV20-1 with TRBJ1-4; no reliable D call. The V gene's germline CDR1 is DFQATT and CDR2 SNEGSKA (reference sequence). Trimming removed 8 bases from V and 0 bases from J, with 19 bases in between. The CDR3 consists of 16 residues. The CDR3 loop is CSTSVVRIATNEKLFF. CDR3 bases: TGCAGTACTTCCGTCGTGAGAATTGCAACTAATGAAAAACTGTTTTTT.

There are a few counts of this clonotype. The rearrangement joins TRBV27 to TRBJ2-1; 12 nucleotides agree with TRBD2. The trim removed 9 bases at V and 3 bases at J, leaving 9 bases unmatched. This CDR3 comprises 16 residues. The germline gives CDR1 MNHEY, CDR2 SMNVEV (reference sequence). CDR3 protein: CASGTSGGTFYNEQFF. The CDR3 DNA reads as TGTGCCAGTGGAACTAGCGGGGGGACCTTCTACAATGAGCAGTTCTTC.

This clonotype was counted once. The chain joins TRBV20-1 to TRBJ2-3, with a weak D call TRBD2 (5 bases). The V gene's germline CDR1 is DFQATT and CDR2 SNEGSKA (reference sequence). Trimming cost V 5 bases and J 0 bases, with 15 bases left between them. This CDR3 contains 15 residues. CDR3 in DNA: TGCAGTGCTGCACGCGGGCTAACTAGCACAGATACGCAGTATTTT. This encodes CSAARGLTSTDTQYF.

The CDR3 spells CSARSSGAINQPQHF. The CDR3 DNA sequence: TGCAGTGCTAGATCGTCAGGGGCTATCAATCAGCCCCAGCATTTT. This chain links TRBV20-1 with TRBJ1-5; the D gene is possibly TRBD1 (6 bases). The CDR3 has 15 amino acids. Germline V CDR1 and CDR2: DFQATT, SNEGSKA (reference sequence). Trimming pared 2 bases from V and 3 bases from J, leaving 14 bases between.

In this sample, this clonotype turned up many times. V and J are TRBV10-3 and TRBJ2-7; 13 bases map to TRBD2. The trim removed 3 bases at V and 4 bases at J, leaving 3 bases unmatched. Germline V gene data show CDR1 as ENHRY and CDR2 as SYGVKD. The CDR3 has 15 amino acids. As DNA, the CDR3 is TGTGCCATCAGTGACACGGGACTAGCGGGGTACGAGCAGTACTTC. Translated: CAISDTGLAGYEQYF.

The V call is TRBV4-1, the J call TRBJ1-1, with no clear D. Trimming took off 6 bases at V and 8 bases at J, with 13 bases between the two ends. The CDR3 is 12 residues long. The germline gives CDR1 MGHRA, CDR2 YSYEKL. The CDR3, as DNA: TGCGCCAGCAGGAGTTGGAGCTCGGAAGCTTTCTTT. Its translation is CASRSWSSEAFF.

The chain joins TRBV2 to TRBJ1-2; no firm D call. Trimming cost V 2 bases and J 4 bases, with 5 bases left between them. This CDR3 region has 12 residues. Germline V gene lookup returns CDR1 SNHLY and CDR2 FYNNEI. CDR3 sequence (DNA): TGTGCCAGCAGTGAATCGTTCTATGGCTACACCTTC. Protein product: CASSESFYGYTF.

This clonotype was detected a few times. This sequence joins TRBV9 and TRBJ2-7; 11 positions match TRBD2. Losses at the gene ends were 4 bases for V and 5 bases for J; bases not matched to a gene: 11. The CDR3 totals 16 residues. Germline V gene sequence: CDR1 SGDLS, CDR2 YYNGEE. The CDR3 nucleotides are TGTGCCAGCAGCCCCGCCGGGCTAGCGGGGGGTAACGAGCAGTACTTC. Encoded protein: CASSPAGLAGGNEQYF. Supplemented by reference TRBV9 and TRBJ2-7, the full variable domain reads DSGVTQTPKHLITATGQRVTLRCSPRSGDLSVYWYQQSLDQGLQFLIQYYNGEERAKGNILERFSAQQFPDLHSELNLSSLELGDSALYFCASSPAGLAGGNEQYFGPGTRLTVT.

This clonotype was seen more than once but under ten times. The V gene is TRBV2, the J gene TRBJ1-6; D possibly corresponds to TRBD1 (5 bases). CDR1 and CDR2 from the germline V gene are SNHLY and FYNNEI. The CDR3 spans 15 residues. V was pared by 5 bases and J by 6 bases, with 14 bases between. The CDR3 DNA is TGTGCCAGCAGTACCGCAGGGAACTTTAATTCACCCCTCCACTTT. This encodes CASSTAGNFNSPLHF.

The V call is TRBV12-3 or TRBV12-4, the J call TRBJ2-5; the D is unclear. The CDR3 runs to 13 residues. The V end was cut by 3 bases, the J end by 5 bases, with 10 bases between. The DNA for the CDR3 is TGTGCCAGCAGTTTTCGTCAGTCGGAGACCCAGTACTTC. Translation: CASSFRQSETQYF.

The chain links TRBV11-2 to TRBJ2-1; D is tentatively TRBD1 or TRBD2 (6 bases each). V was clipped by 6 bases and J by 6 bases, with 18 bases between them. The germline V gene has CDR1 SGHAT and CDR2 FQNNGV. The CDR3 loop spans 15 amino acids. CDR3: CASRRQDFGGNEQFF. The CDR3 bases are TGTGCCAGCAGAAGACAGGATTTCGGGGGCAATGAGCAGTTCTTC.

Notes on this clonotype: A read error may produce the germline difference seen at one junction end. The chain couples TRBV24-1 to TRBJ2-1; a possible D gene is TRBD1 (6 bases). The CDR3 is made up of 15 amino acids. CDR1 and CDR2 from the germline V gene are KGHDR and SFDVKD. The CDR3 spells CATSGKTGSGDEQVF. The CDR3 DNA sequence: TGTGCCACCAGTGGCAAAACAGGGTCCGGGGATGAGCAGGTCTTC.

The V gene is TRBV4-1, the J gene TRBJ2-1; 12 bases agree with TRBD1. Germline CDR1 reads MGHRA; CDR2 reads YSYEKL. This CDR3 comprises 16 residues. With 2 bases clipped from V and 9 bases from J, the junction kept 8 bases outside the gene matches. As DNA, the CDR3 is TGCGCCAGCAGCCAACAGGGACAGGGGGCACTGGGTGAGCAGTTCTTC. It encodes CASSQQGQGALGEQFF.

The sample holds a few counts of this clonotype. CDR3 amino acids: CAISGDYEKLFF. CDR3 in DNA: TGTGCCATCAGTGGGGATTATGAAAAACTGTTTTTT. The rearrangement joins TRBV10-3 to TRBJ1-4; unclear D gene. The CDR3 loop spans 12 amino acids. Trimming left V 4 bases short and J 6 bases short, with 6 bases between. Germline V lookup: CDR1 ENHRY, CDR2 SYGVKD.

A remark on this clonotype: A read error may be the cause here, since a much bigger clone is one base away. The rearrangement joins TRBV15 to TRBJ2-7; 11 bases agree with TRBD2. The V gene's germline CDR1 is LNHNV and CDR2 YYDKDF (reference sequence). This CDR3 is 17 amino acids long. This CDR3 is CAASRADLAGGIYEQYF. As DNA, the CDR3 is TGTGCCGCCAGCAGAGCCGACTTAGCGGGAGGGATATACGAGCAGTACTTC.

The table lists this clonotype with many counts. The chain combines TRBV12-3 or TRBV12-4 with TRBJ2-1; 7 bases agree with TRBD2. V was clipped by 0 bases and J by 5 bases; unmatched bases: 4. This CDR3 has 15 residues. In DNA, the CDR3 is TGTGCCAGCAGTTTAGCGGGCGGGAGCCACAATGAGCAGTTCTTC. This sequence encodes CASSLAGGSHNEQFF.

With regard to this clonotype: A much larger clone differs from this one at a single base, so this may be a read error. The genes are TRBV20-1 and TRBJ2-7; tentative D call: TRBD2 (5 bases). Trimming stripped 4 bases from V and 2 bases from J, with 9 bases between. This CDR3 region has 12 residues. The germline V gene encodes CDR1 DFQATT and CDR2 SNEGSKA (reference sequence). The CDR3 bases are TGCAGTGCTAACGGGGAGACCTACGAGCAGTACTTC. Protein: CSANGETYEQYF.

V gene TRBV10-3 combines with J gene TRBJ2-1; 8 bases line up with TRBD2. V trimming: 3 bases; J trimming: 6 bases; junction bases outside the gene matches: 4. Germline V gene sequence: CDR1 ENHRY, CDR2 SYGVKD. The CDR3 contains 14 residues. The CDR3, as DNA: TGTGCCATCAGTGAACCTCGGGAGGGCAATGAGCAGTTCTTC. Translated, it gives CAISEPREGNEQFF.

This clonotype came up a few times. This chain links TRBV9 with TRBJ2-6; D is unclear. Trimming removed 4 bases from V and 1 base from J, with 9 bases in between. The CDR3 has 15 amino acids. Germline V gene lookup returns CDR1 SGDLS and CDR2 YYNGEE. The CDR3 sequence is CASSSRHSGANVLTF. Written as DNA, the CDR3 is TGTGCCAGCAGCTCCCGTCATTCTGGGGCCAACGTCCTGACTTTC. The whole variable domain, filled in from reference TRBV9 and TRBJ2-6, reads DSGVTQTPKHLITATGQRVTLRCSPRSGDLSVYWYQQSLDQGLQFLIQYYNGEERAKGNILERFSAQQFPDLHSELNLSSLELGDSALYFCASSSRHSGANVLTFGAGSRLTVL.

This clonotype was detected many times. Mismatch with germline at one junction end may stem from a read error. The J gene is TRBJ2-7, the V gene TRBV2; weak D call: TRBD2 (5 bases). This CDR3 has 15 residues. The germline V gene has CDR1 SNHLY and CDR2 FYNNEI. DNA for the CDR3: TGTGCCAGCAGCGAAGACTATAAAAGCTCCTACGAGCAGTACTTC. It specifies CASSEDYKSSYEQYF.

In nucleotides, the CDR3 is TGTGCCAGCAGCGCCCAAACAAATCAGCCCCAGCATTTT. It is translated as CASSAQTNQPQHF. The chain employs TRBV7-2 and TRBJ1-5; no clear D. This CDR3 comprises 13 residues. Germline lookup yields CDR1 SGHTA and CDR2 FQGNSA. The V and J ends lost 5 bases and 4 bases respectively, with 9 bases between them. The variable domain in full, with the rest retrieved from reference TRBV7-2 and TRBJ1-5, is GAGVSQSPSNKVTEKGKDVELRCDPISGHTALYWYRQSLGQGLEFLIYFQGNSAPDKSGLPSDRFSAERTGGSVSTLTIQRTQQEDSAVYLCASSAQTNQPQHFGDGTRLSIL.

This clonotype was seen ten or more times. CDR3: CASSFGNPTYEQYF. The CDR3 DNA reads TGTGCCAGCAGTTTTGGGAACCCTACCTACGAGCAGTACTTC. The V and J genes are TRBV28 and TRBJ2-7; D call uncertain. V was cut by 3 bases and J by 2 bases, with 11 bases left in between. Germline V CDR1 and CDR2: MDHEN, SYDVKM. The CDR3 runs 14 residues.

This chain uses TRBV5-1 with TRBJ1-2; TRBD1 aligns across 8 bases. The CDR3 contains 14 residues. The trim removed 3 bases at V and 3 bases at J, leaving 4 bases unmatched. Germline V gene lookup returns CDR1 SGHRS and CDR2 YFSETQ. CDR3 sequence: CASSSGQVDYGYTF. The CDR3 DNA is TGCGCCAGCAGCTCGGGACAGGTCGACTATGGCTACACCTTC. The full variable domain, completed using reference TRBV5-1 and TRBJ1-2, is KAGVTQTPRYLIKTRGQQVTLSCSPISGHRSVSWYQQTPGQGLQFLFEYFSETQRNKGNFPGRFSGRQFSNSRSEMNVSTLELGDSALYLCASSSGQVDYGYTFGSGTRLTVV.